Below, 5 T cell receptor beta chains from the same sample are listed, as sequenced in a study of T-cell reconstitution after alpha-beta-depleted transplantation in children. Unique molecular identifiers were built into the TCRbeta library. TCRdb processed the PCR reads anew with MiXCR; each CDR3 protein has one entry. Of some 290,000 distinct CDR3 sequences detected, 9.9% appear once; the ten largest clones hold 10%. The sequencing used PBMCs from the stem cell graft donor, collected from the stem cell graft. Receptor source: a human donor who donated a stem cell graft to a child with SCID.

The chain employs TRBV27 and TRBJ2-1, with D perhaps matching TRBD2 (5 bases). Germline V lookup: CDR1 MNHEY, CDR2 SMNVEV (reference sequence). The CDR3 extends over 14 amino acids. Trimming pared 6 bases from V and 4 bases from J, leaving 13 bases between. The CDR3 bases are TGTGCCAGCAGCCGGGAAACAGAGTACAATGAGCAGTTCTTC. This gives the protein CASSRETEYNEQFF.

As DNA, the CDR3 is TGCGCCAGCAGCCAAGATCAGTCCGGGGGCCTGGAGACCCAGTACTTC. It is translated as CASSQDQSGGLETQYF. The chain recombines TRBV4-1 with TRBJ2-5; either TRBD1 or TRBD2 may supply D (6 bases each). Germline values: CDR1 MGHRA, CDR2 YSYEKL. Trimming pared 0 bases from V and 5 bases from J, leaving 16 bases between. The CDR3 has 16 residues.

This clonotype was counted between two and nine times. This chain links TRBV13 with TRBJ1-1; D might be TRBD1 (6 bases). The CDR3 extends over 14 amino acids. V was clipped by 5 bases and J by 0 bases, with 10 bases between them. Germline V CDR1 and CDR2: PRHDT, FYEKMQ (reference sequence). CDR3 protein: CASSQGWMNTEAFF. CDR3 coding DNA: TGTGCCAGCAGCCAGGGGTGGATGAACACTGAAGCTTTCTTT.

The chain recombines TRBV12-3 or TRBV12-4 with TRBJ1-1; possible D gene TRBD1, 5 bases. This CDR3 region has 17 residues. Trimming removed 6 bases at V and 0 bases at J, with 20 bases between. In nucleotides, the CDR3 is TGTGCCAGCAGACACCCTGACAGCAACGCTATGAACACTGAAGCTTTCTTT. This encodes CASRHPDSNAMNTEAFF.

The chain employs TRBV5-1 and TRBJ2-1; 8 bases match TRBD2. The V segment lost 0 bases and the J segment 8 bases; nucleotides outside the gene matches: 4. The germline V gene has CDR1 SGHRS and CDR2 YFSETQ. The CDR3 sequence is 14 residues long. The CDR3 region has the DNA TGCGCCAGCAGCTTGGGCGTGACTAGCGATGAGCAGTTCTTC. Protein sequence: CASSLGVTSDEQFF.